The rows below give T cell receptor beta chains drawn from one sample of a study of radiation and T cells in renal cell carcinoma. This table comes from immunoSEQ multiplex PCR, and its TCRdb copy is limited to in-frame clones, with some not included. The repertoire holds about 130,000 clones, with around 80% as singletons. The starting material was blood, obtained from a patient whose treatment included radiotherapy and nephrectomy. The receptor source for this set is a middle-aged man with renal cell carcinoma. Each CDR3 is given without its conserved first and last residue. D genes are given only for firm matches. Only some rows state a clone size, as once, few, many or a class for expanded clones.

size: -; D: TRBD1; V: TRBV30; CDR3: AWRGTEPNEKLF
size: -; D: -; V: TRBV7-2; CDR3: ASRRDRLIGGYT
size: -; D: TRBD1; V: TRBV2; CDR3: ASSLTGLSTKGAQY
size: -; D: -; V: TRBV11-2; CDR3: ASSFPGGQETQY
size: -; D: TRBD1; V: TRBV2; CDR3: ASNKQGANTGELF
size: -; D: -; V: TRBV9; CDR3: ASSVLSGEGTGELF
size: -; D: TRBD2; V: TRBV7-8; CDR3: ASSLALAGGLHTGELF
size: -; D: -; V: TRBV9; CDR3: ASSPRTQETQY
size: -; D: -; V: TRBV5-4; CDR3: ASSIGIEAF
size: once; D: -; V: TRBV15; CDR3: ATSRGTDYEQY
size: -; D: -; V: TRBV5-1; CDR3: ASSSEPTMGVNTEAF
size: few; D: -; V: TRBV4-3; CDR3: ASSQDAKGNYGYT
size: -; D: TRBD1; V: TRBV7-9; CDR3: ASTVQGANGYT